The clone carrying this T cell receptor beta chain was recorded a few times. What it binds is unknown. The source of the sample is a study of beta chain features in type 1 diabetes. Broader study findings: Insertions were fewer and deletions more numerous at VDJ junctions in type 1 diabetes patients. Moderate but significant shortening of TCRB CDR3s was recorded in all four CD4+ subsets from Type 1 diabetes patients. HLA effects on TCRB rearrangement stayed unresolved here.

Sequenced material consisted of expressed TCRB transcripts (all of the isolated RNA was reverse transcribed). Repertoires were generated with immunoSEQ multiplex PCR, while TCRdb's copy carries only in-frame clones and drops some. Found here are some 140,000 clones, around 10% of them singletons; the top ten hold roughly 0.75%. Only one heparinised blood draw was taken per donor, and its volume averaged roughly 0.12 L. Naive, central memory, regulatory and stem cell-like memory cells within the CD4+ compartment were sorted using CD45RO/CCR7/CD25/CD127/CD95/CD27. This receptor was taken from a young man with type 1 diabetes. The sample taken for sequencing was central memory CD4+ T cells from blood.

CDR3 DNA: TGTGCCAGCAGTCTCATCGCGGCCGGGGAGCTGTTTTTT. The encoded protein is CASSLIAAGELFF. J is TRBJ2-2 and V is TRBV7-9; D remains unclear. This CDR3 region has 13 residues. The V end lost 6 bases, the J end lost 6 bases, and 11 bases lay between the germline ends. Germline V lookup: CDR1 SEHNR, CDR2 FQNEAQ (reference sequence).